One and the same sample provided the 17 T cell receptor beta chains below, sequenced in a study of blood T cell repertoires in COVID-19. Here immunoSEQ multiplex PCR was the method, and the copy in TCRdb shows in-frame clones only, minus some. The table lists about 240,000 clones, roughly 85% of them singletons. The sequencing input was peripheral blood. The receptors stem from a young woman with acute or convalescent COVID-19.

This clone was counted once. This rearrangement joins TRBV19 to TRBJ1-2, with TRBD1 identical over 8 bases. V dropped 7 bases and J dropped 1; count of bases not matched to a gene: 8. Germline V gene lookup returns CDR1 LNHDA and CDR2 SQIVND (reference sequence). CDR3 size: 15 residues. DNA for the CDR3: TGTGCCAGTACACAAACGACAGGGGTTAACTATGGCTACACCTTC. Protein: CASTQTTGVNYGYTF.

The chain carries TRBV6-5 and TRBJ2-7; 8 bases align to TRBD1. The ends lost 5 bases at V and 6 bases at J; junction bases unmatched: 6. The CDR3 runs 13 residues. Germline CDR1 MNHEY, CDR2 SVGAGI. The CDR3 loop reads CASSTGTGGEQYF. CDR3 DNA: TGTGCCAGCAGTACCGGGACAGGAGGCGAGCAGTACTTC.

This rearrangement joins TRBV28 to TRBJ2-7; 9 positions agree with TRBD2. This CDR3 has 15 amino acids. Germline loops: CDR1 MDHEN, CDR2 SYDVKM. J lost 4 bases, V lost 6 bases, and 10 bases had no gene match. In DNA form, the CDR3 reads TGTGCCAGCAGGAAGGCCCTAGCGGGAAATTACGAGCAGTACTTC. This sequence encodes CASRKALAGNYEQYF.

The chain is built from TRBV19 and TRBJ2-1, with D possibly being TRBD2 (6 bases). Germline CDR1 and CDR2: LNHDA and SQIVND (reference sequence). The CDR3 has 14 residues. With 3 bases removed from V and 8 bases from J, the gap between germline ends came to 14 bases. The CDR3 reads CASSIHGSRDEQFF. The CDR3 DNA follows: TGTGCCAGTAGTATTCACGGGAGTAGGGATGAGCAGTTCTTC.

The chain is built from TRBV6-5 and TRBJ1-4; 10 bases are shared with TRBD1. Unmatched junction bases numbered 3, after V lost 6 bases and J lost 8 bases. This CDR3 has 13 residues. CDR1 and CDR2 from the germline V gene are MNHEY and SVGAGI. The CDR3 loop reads CASRATGGEKLFF. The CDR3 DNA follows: TGTGCCAGCAGGGCGACAGGGGGCGAAAAACTGTTTTTT.

CDR3 DNA sequence: TGTGCCAGCAGCTTATCAGGAACCAATCAGCCCCAGCATTTT. Amino acid sequence: CASSLSGTNQPQHF. This rearrangement joins TRBV7-6 to TRBJ1-5; D gene unclear. V was pared by 2 bases and J by 3 bases, with 8 bases between. The CDR3 has 14 amino acids. CDR1 and CDR2 (germline): SGHVS, FNYEAQ.

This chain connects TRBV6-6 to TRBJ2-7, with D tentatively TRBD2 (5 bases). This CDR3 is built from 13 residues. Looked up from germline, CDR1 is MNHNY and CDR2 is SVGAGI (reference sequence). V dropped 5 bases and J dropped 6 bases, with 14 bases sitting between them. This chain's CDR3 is CASSQNLAFEQYF. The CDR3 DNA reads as TGTGCCAGCAGTCAGAACCTAGCTTTCGAGCAGTACTTC.

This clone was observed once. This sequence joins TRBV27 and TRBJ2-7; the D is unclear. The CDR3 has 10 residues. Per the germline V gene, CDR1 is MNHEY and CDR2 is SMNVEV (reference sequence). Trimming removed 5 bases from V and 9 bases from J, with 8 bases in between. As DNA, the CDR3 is TGTGCCAGCAGTCCCCGAGGGCAGTACTTC. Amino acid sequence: CASSPRGQYF.

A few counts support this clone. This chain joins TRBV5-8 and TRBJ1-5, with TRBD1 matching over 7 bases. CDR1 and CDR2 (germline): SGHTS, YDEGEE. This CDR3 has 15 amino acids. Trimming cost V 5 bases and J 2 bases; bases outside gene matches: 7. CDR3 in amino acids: CASSRGQVGNQPQHF. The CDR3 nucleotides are TGTGCCAGCAGTCGAGGACAGGTGGGCAATCAGCCCCAGCATTTT.

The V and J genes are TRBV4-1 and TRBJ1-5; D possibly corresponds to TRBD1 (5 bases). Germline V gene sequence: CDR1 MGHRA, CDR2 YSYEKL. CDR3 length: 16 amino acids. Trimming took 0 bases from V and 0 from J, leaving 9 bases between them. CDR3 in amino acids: CASSQEGGYSNQPQHF. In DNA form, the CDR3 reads TGCGCCAGCAGCCAAGAGGGGGGATATAGCAATCAGCCCCAGCATTTT.

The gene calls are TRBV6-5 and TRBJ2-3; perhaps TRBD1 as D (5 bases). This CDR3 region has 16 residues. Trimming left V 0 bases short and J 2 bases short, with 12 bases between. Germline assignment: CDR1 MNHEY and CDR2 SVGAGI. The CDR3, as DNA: TGTGCCAGCAGTTACTCTCCGACAGAATCCACAGATACGCAGTATTTT. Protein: CASSYSPTESTDTQYF.

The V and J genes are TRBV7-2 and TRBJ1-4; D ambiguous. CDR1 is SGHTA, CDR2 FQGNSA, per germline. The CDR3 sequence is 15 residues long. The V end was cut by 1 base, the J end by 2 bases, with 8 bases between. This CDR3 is CASSLGAGTNEKLFF. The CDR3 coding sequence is TGTGCCAGCAGCTTAGGGGCGGGCACTAATGAAAAACTGTTTTTT.

The CDR3: CASSSTRSPGELFF. CDR3 nucleotides: TGTGCCAGCAGCTCCACTAGATCCCCCGGGGAGCTGTTTTTT. V gene TRBV5-4 combines with J gene TRBJ2-2, with a weak D call TRBD2 (5 bases). The CDR3 consists of 14 residues. V lost 3 bases to trimming and J lost 6 bases, with 12 bases between them. The germline gives CDR1 SGHNT, CDR2 YYREEE (reference sequence).

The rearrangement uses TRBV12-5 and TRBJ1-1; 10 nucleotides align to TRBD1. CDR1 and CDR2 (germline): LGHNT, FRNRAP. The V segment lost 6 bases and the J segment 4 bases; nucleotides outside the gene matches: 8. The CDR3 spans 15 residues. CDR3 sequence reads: CASGGQGTWGTEAFF. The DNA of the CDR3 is TGTGCTAGTGGGGGACAGGGGACTTGGGGCACTGAAGCTTTCTTT.

In DNA, the CDR3 is TGCGCCAGCAGCCTATGGACAGGGGTTGGCTACGAGCAGTACTTC. Protein product: CASSLWTGVGYEQYF. This sequence joins TRBV5-1 and TRBJ2-7; the match to TRBD1 covers 9 bases. CDR1 and CDR2 from the germline V gene are SGHRS and YFSETQ. This CDR3 is built from 15 residues. The trim removed 4 bases at V and 3 bases at J, leaving 8 bases unmatched.

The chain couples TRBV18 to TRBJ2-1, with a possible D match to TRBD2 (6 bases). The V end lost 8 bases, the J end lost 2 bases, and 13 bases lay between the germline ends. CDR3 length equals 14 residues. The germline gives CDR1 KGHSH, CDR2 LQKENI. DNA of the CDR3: TGTGCCAGCACCTTAGCGGAGACCTACAATGAGCAGTTCTTC. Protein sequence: CASTLAETYNEQFF. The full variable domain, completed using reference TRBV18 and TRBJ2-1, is NAGVMQNPRHLVRRRGQEARLRCSPMKGHSHVYWYRQLPEEGLKFMVYLQKENIIDESGMPKERFSAEFPKEGPSILRIQQVVRGDSAAYFCASTLAETYNEQFFGPGTRLTVL.

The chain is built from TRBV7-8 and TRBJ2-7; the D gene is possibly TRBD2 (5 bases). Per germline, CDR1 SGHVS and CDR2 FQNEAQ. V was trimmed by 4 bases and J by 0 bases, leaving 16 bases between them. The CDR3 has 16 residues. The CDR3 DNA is TGTGCCAGCAGCTCCCAATTGGGAGTGGGCTCCTACGAGCAGTACTTC. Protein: CASSSQLGVGSYEQYF.